This TCR beta chain was identified during a study of CD8+ T cells in alopecia areata. The CDR3 sequence is 13 residues long. V was pared by 4 bases and J by 7 bases, with 11 bases between. In germline, CDR1 is SGHNT, CDR2 YENEEA. Following extraction, RNA underwent reverse transcription to cDNA, which served as the sequencing template. Profiled with immunoSEQ multiplex PCR; TCRdb holds only in-frame clones, not every one. Counted here are about 160,000 clones, about 71% occurring once; the ten biggest clones make up approximately 0.9%. Treatment defined: oral pan-JAK inhibitor, 5-10 mg twice daily. CD4+ and CD8+ T cells were sorted from PBMCs.

The gene calls are TRBV11-3 and TRBJ2-1; possible D gene TRBD2, 5 bases. This receptor was obtained from a human donor with alopecia areata. The source was CD4+ T cells sorted from blood, collected at week 4, from a patient treated with tofacitinib. This chain's CDR3 is CASSSGGRNEQFF. Written as DNA, the CDR3 is TGTGCCAGCAGCTCTGGCGGGCGGAATGAGCAGTTCTTC.